The source of this TCR beta chain is a study of multiple sclerosis patients with progressive multifocal leukoencephalopathy. Broader study findings: In most PML patients, TRB repertoires appeared less diverse by entropy.

This CDR3 region has 16 residues. Germline CDR1 and CDR2: LNHDA and SQIVND (reference sequence). The ends were cut back, 2 bases at V and 7 bases at J, with 20 bases in the middle. Time point indicated: 12 to 13 months of natalizumab therapy. Prior interferon beta treatment was universal, and the PML patients were all female. Of note for this clone: The antigen is not known.

Method: immunoSEQ multiplex PCR; TCRdb's copy keeps in-frame clones and lacks some. The data contain around 27,000 clones, around 89% of them singletons. This sample comprised PBMCs, obtained from a patient treated with natalizumab. The receptor's source is a human donor with multiple sclerosis. The chain recombines TRBV19 with TRBJ1-2; no reliable D call. CDR3 protein: CASSITLFTDSGGYTF. The CDR3 DNA sequence: TGTGCCAGTAGTATAACCCTCTTTACAGACTCGGGTGGCTACACCTTC. The whole variable domain, filled in from reference TRBV19 and TRBJ1-2, reads DGGITQSPKYLFRKEGQNVTLSCEQNLNHDAMYWYRQDPGQGLRLIYYSQIVNDFQKGDIAEGYSVSREKKESFPLTVTSAQKNPTAFYLCASSITLFTDSGGYTFGSGTRLTVV.